Here is one T cell receptor (beta chain) with its context. Vbeta (60) and Jbeta (13) primers were used in the PCR. TCRdb keeps only in-frame clones here, not all; method: immunoSEQ multiplex PCR. This repertoire shows fewer than 350,000 clones, roughly 89% found once; its top ten account for roughly 2.3%. The sample originates from a study of cytomegalovirus exposure and HLA in healthy donors. In germline, CDR1 is MNHEY, CDR2 SMNVEV (reference sequence). J gave up 4 bases and V 5 bases, and 8 bases lay outside the gene matches. This CDR3 has 15 residues. The chain combines TRBV27 with TRBJ2-7, with TRBD2 identical over 10 bases. This receptor was obtained from a woman aged 18 to 35 in good health and CMV-seronegative. The specimen sequenced was PBMCs. This CDR3 is CASSTLAGGSYEQYF. CDR3 nucleotides: TGTGCCAGCAGTACCTTAGCGGGGGGCTCGTACGAGCAGTACTTC.